The T cell receptor beta chain described here comes from a study of blood T cell repertoires in COVID-19. About the research overall: Researchers got acute and convalescent COVID-19 samples from the United States, Italy and Spain. In each case, the material was cDNA or gDNA derived from T cells, B-cell-depleted T cells, or PBMCs.

The method was immunoSEQ multiplex PCR; TCRdb's version includes in-frame clones alone and lacks a portion of them. Found here are about 170,000 clones, approximately 87% of them singletons; the top ten hold around 3.5%. Germline V gives CDR1 SGHRS, CDR2 YFSETQ. The V end lost 0 bases, the J end lost 3 bases, and 12 bases lay between the germline ends. The CDR3 runs 15 residues. The clonotype originates from a man between 18 and 35 years old with active or convalescent COVID-19. The gene calls are TRBV5-1 and TRBJ1-2, with a tentative D call TRBD1 (5 bases). Sequencing used peripheral blood. The CDR3 here is CASSLAGGWDYGYTF. The CDR3 DNA follows: TGCGCCAGCAGCTTGGCCGGGGGTTGGGACTATGGCTACACCTTC.